This T cell receptor (beta chain) was identified in a study of Ad26.COV2.S vaccination and SARS-CoV-2 variants. As for the study in general: Ad26.COV2.S, an intramuscular injection, was given once or twice 56 days apart.

Specified treatment: around 19 received Ad26.COV2.S at low or high dose, single or two shots; five or six received placebo; per-sample allocation not given. Specimens were obtained on day 63 following the first vaccine or placebo injection. CDR1 and CDR2 from the germline V gene are MGHRA and YSYEKL. The CDR3 runs to 15 residues. The V end was cut by 0 bases, the J end by 1 base, with 7 bases between. Turning to this clone: Its antigen is undetermined.

Repertoires were generated with immunoSEQ multiplex PCR, while TCRdb's copy carries only in-frame clones and drops some. The profile covers hundreds of thousands of clones, with about 89% appearing a single time and around 5.3% taken by the ten largest. Study findings and constraints: Total T cell responses may have been underestimated by the TCR breadth and depth analyses.

The V call is TRBV4-1, the J call TRBJ2-1; D unclear. The starting material was peripheral blood, obtained in a trial of Ad26.COV2.S vaccine versus placebo. The sequence derives from a person between 18 and 65 years old who received the Ad26.COV2.S COVID-19 vaccine or a placebo. Written as DNA, the CDR3 is TGCGCCAGCAGCCAAGACCCCGGGTCCTACAATGAGCAGTTCTTC. The encoded protein is CASSQDPGSYNEQFF.